This TCR beta chain is drawn from a study of OX40 agonist ivuxolimab in advanced cancers. Repertoires were generated with immunoSEQ multiplex PCR, while TCRdb's copy carries only in-frame clones and drops some. The sample includes 75,000 to 100,000 clones, about four fifths of them seen just once. This clone was seen more than once but under ten times. V dropped 6 bases and J dropped 3 bases, with 15 bases sitting between them. CDR3 size: 15 residues. Germline V CDR1 and CDR2: KGHSH, LQKENI. This chain links TRBV18 with TRBJ1-5; no clear D gene. Here the sequenced sample was CD4+ or CD8+ T cells sorted from blood, taken in a trial of the OX40 agonist ivuxolimab. The source is an adult with an advanced solid tumor such as melanoma, head and neck, liver or kidney cancer. The CDR3 loop reads CASSHREGSNQPQHF. The CDR3 DNA is TGTGCCAGCTCTCACCGGGAAGGGTCCAATCAGCCCCAGCATTTT.